The following is a T cell receptor beta chain sequence with its context. Its antigen is unknown. This sample was included in a study of T cells in tuberculosis. This table comes from immunoSEQ multiplex PCR, and its TCRdb copy is limited to in-frame clones, with some not included. The table has about 43,000 clones, 94% seen once. General study points: A GMM-specific repertoire classifier reached about 89% accuracy, AUROC 0.7 to 0.9. Active tuberculosis TCR-alpha repertoires lay closer to GMM-specific TCRs than IGRA-negative controls, suggesting clonal expansion.

On average around 100,000 T cells per donor were immunosequenced. Trimming took 3 bases from V and 4 from J, leaving 12 bases between them. This CDR3 is built from 15 residues. The germline CDR1 and CDR2 sequences are MGHDK and SYGVNS. This chain joins TRBV25-1 and TRBJ2-2; D might be TRBD2 (6 bases). The sequenced material came from PBMCs. The receptor comes from a donor between 10 and 35 years old with latent tuberculosis or without tuberculosis infection. Some clones in this sample may be carry-over from other donors' samples. This CDR3 reads CASSDVREPTGELFF. The CDR3 coding sequence is TGTGCCAGCAGTGACGTTCGGGAGCCCACCGGGGAGCTGTTTTTT.